The 21 T cell receptor beta chains below come from one sample, sequenced in a study of T-cell memory formation after mild COVID-19. TCRdb re-derived calls from the 5' RACE reads in MiXCR, one entry per CDR3 protein. The sample lists fewer than 150,000 distinct CDR3 sequences; about 14% were seen once. Material: PBMCs or a T cell subset sorted from them (not recorded which). All receptors derive from an adult woman who had mild COVID-19 (a few samples of this study predate the infection). Cell type and time point are not known.

The chain joins TRBV12-3 or TRBV12-4 to TRBJ1-2; D unclear. V was trimmed by 2 bases and J by 3 bases, leaving 7 bases between them. The CDR3 consists of 13 residues. In nucleotides, the CDR3 is TGTGCCAGCAGTTTAACCGGTCACTATGGCTACACCTTC. Encoded protein: CASSLTGHYGYTF.

The V call is TRBV9, the J call TRBJ2-5, with a tentative D call TRBD2 (7 bases). Looked up from germline, CDR1 is SGDLS and CDR2 is YYNGEE. The CDR3 is 14 residues long. The ends were cut back, 3 bases at V and 3 bases at J, with 12 bases in the middle. Here the CDR3 DNA reads TGTGCCAGCAGCGAGGGGGGGGCTGAAGAGACCCAGTACTTC. This encodes CASSEGGAEETQYF.

This clonotype has just a few counts. The chain employs TRBV4-1 and TRBJ2-1; D not certain. In germline, CDR1 is MGHRA, CDR2 YSYEKL. Deletions cut 3 bases from V and 5 bases from J, with 8 bases between. The CDR3 extends over 13 amino acids. The CDR3 DNA reads TGCGCCAGCAGCCATGCCCATAACAATGAGCAGTTCTTC. Translating gives CASSHAHNNEQFF.

This clonotype appeared a few times. This sequence joins TRBV21-1 and TRBJ2-2; TRBD1 is the table's D call, not checked against the DNA. TRBV21-1 is a pseudogene segment. The CDR3 has 17 amino acids. The CDR3 DNA reads as TGTGCCAGCAGCAAAGTGGTCCCAGGGGGTAGTACCGGGGAGCTGTTTTTT. Its protein is CASSKVVPGGSTGELFF.

A few counts support this clonotype. This chain connects TRBV24-1 to TRBJ2-2; D gene uncertain. Trimming took off 1 base at V and 11 bases at J, with 7 bases between the two ends. CDR1 and CDR2 from the germline V gene are KGHDR and SFDVKD. This CDR3 region has 12 residues. This CDR3 reads CATSDFKKELFF. The CDR3 DNA reads as TGTGCCACCAGTGATTTTAAGAAAGAGCTGTTTTTT.

The table lists this clonotype with a count of one. The chain carries TRBV12-3 or TRBV12-4 and TRBJ2-7; 7 nucleotides match TRBD2. There are 15 residues in the CDR3. The trim removed 6 bases at V and 0 bases at J, leaving 8 bases unmatched. The CDR3 reads CASSQTLAGSYEQYF. For the CDR3, the DNA is TGTGCCAGCAGCCAAACTTTAGCGGGCTCCTACGAGCAGTACTTC.

The V and J genes are TRBV24-1 and TRBJ1-2; D is unclear. Trimming cost V 4 bases and J 4 bases, with 6 bases left between them. This CDR3 region has 12 residues. Germline V gene lookup returns CDR1 KGHDR and CDR2 SFDVKD. As DNA, the CDR3 is TGTGCCACCAGTGAGCCGAGCTATGGCTACACCTTC. Translating it yields CATSEPSYGYTF.

In this sample, this clonotype turned up once. The rearrangement joins TRBV19 to TRBJ2-5; D tentatively fits TRBD1 or TRBD2 (5 bases each). With 7 bases removed from V and 7 bases from J, the gap between germline ends came to 10 bases. The CDR3 has 11 residues. CDR1 LNHDA and CDR2 SQIVND come from the germline V gene (reference sequence). CDR3: CASTTGGTQYF. The CDR3 DNA reads TGTGCCAGTACCACTGGGGGGACCCAGTACTTC.

Many counts were recorded for this clonotype. The chain recombines TRBV25-1 with TRBJ1-1; D uncertain. The germline gives CDR1 MGHDK, CDR2 SYGVNS. The CDR3 spans 12 residues. V gave up 3 bases and J gave up 9 bases, with 11 bases separating them. Here the CDR3 DNA reads TGTGCCAGCAGTGATGCGGAACTTAAAGCTTTCTTT. Translating gives CASSDAELKAFF.

V usage is TRBV15 and J usage is TRBJ1-5; perhaps TRBD1 as D (5 bases). V was clipped by 3 bases and J by 4 bases, with 22 bases between them. The CDR3 contains 18 residues. Germline lookup yields CDR1 LNHNV and CDR2 YYDKDF (reference sequence). The CDR3 protein is CATSSRQGFGGDNQPQHF. The CDR3 DNA is TGTGCCACCAGCAGCCGGCAAGGCTTTGGGGGGGATAATCAGCCCCAGCATTTT.

The rearrangement joins TRBV27 to TRBJ2-3, with a possible D match to TRBD2 (6 bases). The CDR3 length is 14 residues. Per the germline V gene, CDR1 is MNHEY and CDR2 is SMNVEV (reference sequence). V gave up 4 bases and J gave up 1 base, with 9 bases separating them. Written as DNA, the CDR3 is TGTGCCAGCAGTTCAACGGGAGGCACAGATACGCAGTATTTT. Encoded protein: CASSSTGGTDTQYF.

This clonotype showed up just a few times. The chain carries TRBV4-1 and TRBJ2-2, with D unclear. The germline V and J ends were trimmed by 4 bases and 10 bases, with 22 bases remaining between them. Germline V lookup: CDR1 MGHRA, CDR2 YSYEKL. The CDR3 extends over 16 amino acids. The CDR3 DNA sequence: TGCGCCAGCAGCCTCCATCAGGAAGCTCGTTTGCAGGAGCTGTTTTTT. It encodes CASSLHQEARLQELFF.

The chain links TRBV6-6 to TRBJ2-3; D is unresolved. This CDR3 comprises 14 residues. Germline assignment: CDR1 MNHNY and CDR2 SVGAGI (reference sequence). The V gene lost 6 bases and the J gene lost 0 bases, with 10 bases spanning the gap. The DNA of the CDR3 is TGTGCCAGCAGGTCTTATCCTAGCACAGATACGCAGTATTTT. Translated, it gives CASRSYPSTDTQYF.

This clonotype was detected ten times or more. The V gene is TRBV29-1, the J gene TRBJ2-7; possibly TRBD1 for D (6 bases). Trimming stripped 0 bases from V and 5 bases from J, with 17 bases between. CDR1 SQVTM and CDR2 ANQGSEA come from the germline V gene. This CDR3 contains 15 residues. The CDR3 loop is CSVEEGGAGVNEQYF. CDR3 DNA: TGCAGCGTTGAAGAGGGTGGAGCAGGGGTAAACGAGCAGTACTTC.

This clonotype came up a few times. J is TRBJ1-2 and V is TRBV12-3 or TRBV12-4; maybe TRBD1 (5 bases). Trimming cost V 2 bases and J 3 bases, with 7 bases left between them. The CDR3 spans 13 residues. Here the CDR3 reads CASSLLQDYGYTF. The DNA for the CDR3 is TGTGCCAGCAGTTTACTACAGGACTATGGCTACACCTTC.

This rearrangement joins TRBV6-2 or TRBV6-3 to TRBJ2-7; TRBD2 matches 8 bases. Trimming cost V 6 bases and J 6 bases; bases outside gene matches: 7. This CDR3 comprises 13 residues. CDR1 and CDR2 (germline): MNHEY, SVGEGT. This chain's CDR3 is CASSRTSRSEQYF. CDR3 sequence (DNA): TGTGCCAGCAGCCGGACTAGCCGCAGCGAGCAGTACTTC.

The sample holds a few counts of this clonotype. This chain joins TRBV7-3 and TRBJ2-7; D assignment may be TRBD1 or TRBD2 (5 bases each). Germline V gives CDR1 SGHTA, CDR2 FQGTGA. The CDR3 covers 14 residues. V was trimmed by 5 bases and J by 5 bases, leaving 16 bases between them. CDR3 in amino acids: CASSAGTVGDEQYF. DNA for the CDR3: TGTGCCAGCAGCGCCGGGACGGTCGGTGACGAGCAGTACTTC.

The sample holds a few counts of this clonotype. This chain uses TRBV5-6 with TRBJ1-1, with D unresolved. Germline values: CDR1 SGHDT, CDR2 YYEEEE. Between the trimmed V and J ends, which lost 0 bases and 8 bases, there was a span of 8 bases. The CDR3 extends over 12 amino acids. CDR3 sequence reads: CASSLATGEAFF. CDR3 nucleotides: TGTGCCAGCAGCTTGGCAACCGGGGAAGCTTTCTTT.

The CDR3 is CSAFDGVQYF. The CDR3, as DNA: TGCAGCGCCTTCGACGGCGTGCAGTACTTC. V and J are TRBV29-1 and TRBJ2-7; D unresolved. Germline CDR1 is SQVTM and CDR2 is ANQGSEA. V shed 7 bases and J shed 9 bases, with 13 bases lying between them. The CDR3 sequence is 10 residues long.

The J gene is TRBJ2-2, the V gene TRBV7-9, with TRBD2 matching 9 bases. J was trimmed by 6 bases and V by 5 bases; bases with no gene match: 10. Germline V gives CDR1 SEHNR, CDR2 FQNEAQ (reference sequence). This CDR3 has 16 amino acids. CDR3 sequence (DNA): TGTGCCAGCAGCCCCTGGGCGGGGGGGCACCCCGGGGAGCTGTTTTTT. This sequence encodes CASSPWAGGHPGELFF.

The chain uses TRBV24-1 and TRBJ2-7, with 7 positions matching TRBD1. The germline V gene encodes CDR1 KGHDR and CDR2 SFDVKD. Trimming cost V 3 bases and J 4 bases; bases outside gene matches: 8. CDR3 length: 15 amino acids. CDR3 sequence (DNA): TGTGCCACCAGTGATGGGGACAGTCCGACTTACGAGCAGTACTTC. Translation: CATSDGDSPTYEQYF.